A single sample is the source of the 31 T cell receptor beta chains below, sequenced in a study of blood T cell repertoires in COVID-19. Clones were read by immunoSEQ multiplex PCR, and TCRdb kept only the in-frame ones, dropping some. This sample has around 300,000 clones, with 85% to 90% found just once. Sequenced input: peripheral blood. Receptors were obtained from a woman aged 30 to 39 with COVID-19, enrolled during active disease.

The V and J genes are TRBV3-1 (or the pseudogene TRBV3-2) and TRBJ1-2; D is ambiguous. Germline CDR1 reads LGHDT; CDR2 reads YNNKEL (reference sequence). The CDR3 runs to 14 residues. Trimming took 3 bases from V and 5 from J, leaving 13 bases between them. CDR3 in amino acids: CASSHRQTQYGYTF. The CDR3 bases are TGTGCCAGCAGCCACCGGCAGACACAGTATGGCTACACCTTC.

The chain carries TRBV12-2 and TRBJ2-7; the table names TRBD1, a call not compared with the DNA. TRBV12-2 has pseudogene status. This CDR3 is 15 amino acids long. The CDR3 protein is CASRLGQGTAYEQYF. CDR3 nucleotide sequence: TGTGCAAGTCGCTTAGGACAGGGTACGGCCTACGAGCAGTACTTC.

The CDR3 loop is CASSTGDRAYGYTF. In nucleotides, the CDR3 is TGTGCCAGCAGTACCGGGGACAGGGCTTATGGCTACACCTTC. The rearrangement uses TRBV27 and TRBJ1-2; 9 bases agree with TRBD1. V shed 5 bases, J shed 5 bases, and the junction held 6 bases outside the gene matches. Germline CDR1 reads MNHEY; CDR2 reads SMNVEV (reference sequence). CDR3 size: 14 residues.

The chain has TRBV21-1 and TRBJ2-1; TRBD2 is the table's D call, not checked against the DNA. TRBV21-1 counts as a pseudogene. There are 13 residues in the CDR3. The CDR3 nucleotides read TGTGCCAGCAGCGGGCAGGGGAGGGGTGAGCAGTTCTTC. Its translation: CASSGQGRGEQFF.

The rearrangement links TRBV6-6 to TRBJ2-7, with 9 positions matching TRBD1. The CDR3 runs 15 residues. The ends lost 6 bases at V and 1 base at J; junction bases unmatched: 7. Germline V CDR1 and CDR2: MNHNY, SVGAGI (reference sequence). The CDR3 nucleotides are TGTGCCAGCAGGGCGGACAGGGGAGAATCCTACGAGCAGTACTTC. This translates into CASRADRGESYEQYF.

This chain connects TRBV30 to TRBJ1-4; D unclear. From germline, CDR1 is GTSNPN and CDR2 SVGIG (reference sequence). Trimming removed 3 bases at V and 7 bases at J, with 9 bases between. The CDR3 runs to 12 residues. CDR3 bases: TGTGCCTGGAGACCACAGTTTGAAAAACTGTTTTTT. Protein sequence: CAWRPQFEKLFF.

The rearrangement links TRBV6-4 to TRBJ2-3, with D perhaps TRBD1 (7 bases). Trimming took off 3 bases at V and 3 bases at J, with 13 bases between the two ends. This CDR3 contains 15 residues. Germline CDR1 and CDR2: MRHNA and SNTAGT. This CDR3 is CASSEESGGTDTQYF. For the CDR3, the DNA is TGTGCCAGCAGTGAGGAGTCAGGGGGGACAGATACGCAGTATTTT.

The genes are TRBV19 and TRBJ1-2; a weak D match, TRBD1 (6 bases). CDR1 and CDR2 (germline): LNHDA, SQIVND (reference sequence). The CDR3 spans 15 residues. V was pared by 3 bases and J by 0 bases, with 11 bases between. CDR3 sequence (DNA): TGTGCCAGTAGTATGGGGACACCGACTAACTATGGCTACACCTTC. Its translation: CASSMGTPTNYGYTF.

This clone was counted a single time. J is TRBJ1-3 and V is TRBV30, with D hard to call. The CDR3 sequence is 11 residues long. Trimming removed 1 base at V and 8 bases at J, with 6 bases between. CDR1 is GTSNPN, CDR2 SVGIG, per germline (reference sequence). CDR3 coding DNA: TGTGCCTGGAGTGAAGAGGACACCATATATTTT. This gives the protein CAWSEEDTIYF.

The chain uses TRBV6-5 and TRBJ2-2; possible D gene TRBD1, 6 bases. The germline gives CDR1 MNHEY, CDR2 SVGAGI. Trimming cost V 5 bases and J 5 bases, with 12 bases left between them. The CDR3 runs 14 residues. This CDR3 reads CASSKITGTGELFF. The DNA of the CDR3 is TGTGCCAGCAGTAAGATTACAGGGACCGGGGAGCTGTTTTTT.

The rearrangement links TRBV19 to TRBJ2-1; D gene uncertain. Trimming stripped 6 bases from V and 4 bases from J, with 19 bases between. The CDR3 runs to 16 residues. Germline CDR1 and CDR2: LNHDA and SQIVND (reference sequence). In nucleotides, the CDR3 is TGTGCCAGTAGCGTCGGTCCACTGTCGATATACAATGAGCAGTTCTTC. As protein: CASSVGPLSIYNEQFF. Drawing the rest from reference TRBV19 and TRBJ2-1, the complete variable domain is DGGITQSPKYLFRKEGQNVTLSCEQNLNHDAMYWYRQDPGQGLRLIYYSQIVNDFQKGDIAEGYSVSREKKESFPLTVTSAQKNPTAFYLCASSVGPLSIYNEQFFGPGTRLTVL.

The chain combines TRBV2 with TRBJ2-7; 13 bases line up with TRBD2. The length of the CDR3 is 14 residues. The junction had 4 bases not matched to a gene; V was cut back by 7 bases and J by 4 bases. Germline lookup yields CDR1 SNHLY and CDR2 FYNNEI. The CDR3 nucleotides are TGTGCCAGCACTAGGACTAGCGGGAGTTACGAGCAGTACTTC. Amino acid sequence: CASTRTSGSYEQYF.

V gene TRBV2 combines with J gene TRBJ1-2; the match to TRBD1 covers 9 bases. Per germline, CDR1 SNHLY and CDR2 FYNNEI. V trimming: 2 bases; J trimming: 8 bases; junction bases outside the gene matches: 6. The CDR3 loop spans 14 amino acids. The CDR3 protein is CASSEKDRGGGYTF. CDR3 bases: TGTGCCAGCAGTGAAAAGGACAGGGGTGGCGGCTACACCTTC.

About this clone: Distinct nucleotide sequences in the sample also encode this CDR3. This chain links TRBV10-1 with TRBJ2-7; D might be TRBD2 (6 bases). The length of the CDR3 is 13 residues. V lost 0 bases, J lost 6 bases, and 9 bases lay in between. CDR1 and CDR2 from the germline V gene are WNHNN and SYGVQD (reference sequence). CDR3: CASSESGGSEQYF. In nucleotides, the CDR3 is TGCGCCAGCAGTGAGTCCGGGGGATCCGAGCAGTACTTC.

V is TRBV30 and J is TRBJ2-5; TRBD1 matches 9 bases. With 4 bases clipped from V and 5 bases from J, the junction kept 17 bases outside the gene matches. The CDR3 has 17 residues. Germline-derived CDR1 and CDR2 are GTSNPN and SVGIG (reference sequence). The CDR3 DNA reads as TGTGCCTGGAACAAATTGGGACAGGGACCACGGTTGGAGACCCAGTACTTC. Encoded protein: CAWNKLGQGPRLETQYF.

V is TRBV9 and J is TRBJ2-2; possibly TRBD1 for D (6 bases). The CDR3 runs to 15 residues. The germline V and J ends were trimmed by 4 bases and 5 bases, with 15 bases remaining between them. CDR1 and CDR2 from the germline V gene are SGDLS and YYNGEE. In DNA form, the CDR3 reads TGTGCCAGCAGCACCCGGACAGACCCGACCGGGGAGCTGTTTTTT. It yields the protein CASSTRTDPTGELFF.

J is TRBJ2-2 and V is TRBV7-2; 9 bases fit TRBD1. V lost 2 bases to trimming and J lost 8 bases; unmatched junction nucleotides: 9. Per germline, CDR1 SGHTA and CDR2 FQGNSA. CDR3 length: 16 amino acids. The CDR3 region has the DNA TGTGCCAGCAGCTTATCCCAACAGGGGGCCTCGGGGGAGCTGTTTTTT. Residues: CASSLSQQGASGELFF.

This clone was recorded once. The chain carries TRBV27 and TRBJ1-1, with 8 positions matching TRBD1. Germline lookup yields CDR1 MNHEY and CDR2 SMNVEV (reference sequence). There are 17 residues in the CDR3. V lost 6 bases to trimming and J lost 6 bases; unmatched junction nucleotides: 18. CDR3 protein: CASSLSGQRQGFAEAFF. The CDR3 DNA is TGTGCCAGCAGCCTCTCAGGGCAGAGACAGGGGTTCGCTGAAGCTTTCTTT.

The rearrangement links TRBV11-2 to TRBJ1-1; 9 nucleotides agree with TRBD1. The CDR3 sequence is 17 residues long. The germline CDR1 and CDR2 sequences are SGHAT and FQNNGV. V lost 4 bases, J lost 5 bases, and 14 bases stayed unmatched. The CDR3 bases are TGTGCCAGCAGCTCCCTCTCCGGACAGGGGAGGAGGACTGAAGCTTTCTTT. Residues: CASSSLSGQGRRTEAFF.

The V gene is TRBV10-3, the J gene TRBJ1-3; TRBD1 agrees at 9 bases. The V gene end was trimmed by 8 bases and the J gene end by 0 bases; junction bases not matched to a gene: 8. CDR3 length equals 16 residues. Germline V gives CDR1 ENHRY, CDR2 SYGVKD. Written as DNA, the CDR3 is TGTGCCATCGGCCGGGACAGGGCCCTCTCTGGAAACACCATATATTTT. This encodes CAIGRDRALSGNTIYF.

The chain couples TRBV7-9 to TRBJ2-5; the match to TRBD2 covers 7 bases. Germline loops: CDR1 SEHNR, CDR2 FQNEAQ (reference sequence). V lost 1 base, J lost 5 bases, and 7 bases stayed unmatched. The CDR3 runs 15 residues. CDR3 DNA sequence: TGTGCCAGCAGCTTAGGAAGCGGGATTGACGAGACCCAGTACTTC. Encoded protein: CASSLGSGIDETQYF.

The chain combines TRBV30 with TRBJ1-5, with no clear D. There are 13 residues in the CDR3. CDR1 is GTSNPN, CDR2 SVGIG, per germline (reference sequence). Trimming left V 1 base short and J 6 bases short, with 10 bases between. The CDR3 DNA follows: TGTGCCTGGAGTGCTGGTCCGGGTCAGCCCCAGCATTTT. Protein: CAWSAGPGQPQHF.

This sequence joins TRBV5-1 and TRBJ2-1; TRBD2 agrees at 10 bases. Looked up from germline, CDR1 is SGHRS and CDR2 is YFSETQ. Losses at the gene ends were 4 bases for V and 0 bases for J; bases not matched to a gene: 4. The CDR3 runs 16 residues. The chain's CDR3 is CASSIASGSSYNEQFF. DNA of the CDR3: TGCGCCAGCAGCATCGCTAGCGGGAGCTCCTACAATGAGCAGTTCTTC.

The chain's CDR3 is CASSSLRARDNSHYGYTF. The CDR3 DNA is TGTGCCAGCAGTTCCCTCCGCGCGAGGGACAATTCGCACTATGGCTACACCTTC. The rearrangement joins TRBV27 to TRBJ1-2; tentative D call: TRBD1 (6 bases). This CDR3 spans 18 amino acids. The germline CDR1 and CDR2 sequences are MNHEY and SMNVEV (reference sequence). V gave up 4 bases and J gave up 3 bases, with 24 bases separating them.

This chain links TRBV6-5 with TRBJ2-1; 8 nucleotides align to TRBD2. The CDR3 sequence is 14 residues long. With V trimmed by 7 bases and J by 5 bases, 7 bases remained unmatched. Per the germline V gene, CDR1 is MNHEY and CDR2 is SVGAGI. CDR3 sequence: CASTPGLGNNEQFF. The CDR3 DNA sequence: TGTGCCAGCACCCCGGGACTAGGGAACAATGAGCAGTTCTTC.

This clone appeared a single time. The chain links TRBV2 to TRBJ1-1; D is perhaps TRBD1 (5 bases). This CDR3 region has 16 residues. Per the germline V gene, CDR1 is SNHLY and CDR2 is FYNNEI. With 5 bases removed from V and 1 base from J, the gap between germline ends came to 17 bases. The chain's CDR3 is CASSTHQPDTNTEAFF. CDR3 nucleotides: TGTGCCAGCAGTACCCATCAACCGGACACGAACACTGAAGCTTTCTTT.

The chain is built from TRBV29-1 and TRBJ1-1; 9 nucleotides agree with TRBD1. After removal of 1 base from V and 0 bases from J, the junction contained 12 bases not matched to a gene. Germline V CDR1 and CDR2: SQVTM, ANQGSEA. The CDR3 contains 18 residues. The DNA of the CDR3 is TGCAGCGTTGAAGGTTCTTGGGTCGGGACAGGGATGAACACTGAAGCTTTCTTT. It translates to CSVEGSWVGTGMNTEAFF. The full variable domain, completed using reference TRBV29-1 and TRBJ1-1, is SAVISQKPSRDICQRGTSLTIQCQVDSQVTMMFWYRQQPGQSLTLIATANQGSEATYESGFVIDKFPISRPNLTFSTLTVSNMSPEDSSIYLCSVEGSWVGTGMNTEAFFGQGTRLTVV.

The chain links TRBV7-3 to TRBJ2-5; tentatively, D is TRBD2 (6 bases). The CDR3 totals 17 residues. CDR1 is SGHTA and CDR2 is FQGTGA in the germline V gene. Trimming cost V 2 bases and J 2 bases, with 18 bases left between them. The CDR3 DNA reads TGTGCCAGCAGCTTAGTGGTGCTAGCGTTTAAGCAAGAGACCCAGTACTTC. This encodes CASSLVVLAFKQETQYF.

The chain is built from TRBV30 and TRBJ1-5; 11 nucleotides align to TRBD1. The CDR3 contains 13 residues. Germline values: CDR1 GTSNPN, CDR2 SVGIG (reference sequence). J gave up 6 bases and V 5 bases, and 3 bases lay outside the gene matches. This chain's CDR3 is CAWGTGGPQPQHF. The CDR3 DNA reads TGTGCCTGGGGGACAGGGGGTCCTCAGCCCCAGCATTTT.

The DNA of the CDR3 is TGTGCCAGCAGTGAAAGGGGATCGGCAGGGTGGCAGCCCCAGCATTTT. This gives the protein CASSERGSAGWQPQHF. The rearrangement joins TRBV2 to TRBJ1-5, with D possibly TRBD1 on 5 matching bases. Germline CDR1 SNHLY, CDR2 FYNNEI. V was shortened by 2 bases and J by 7 bases, with 18 bases between the two germline ends. CDR3 length: 16 residues.

V and J are TRBV5-1 and TRBJ1-1; tentatively, D is TRBD1 (6 bases). In germline, CDR1 is SGHRS, CDR2 YFSETQ. The CDR3 sequence is 13 residues long. Deletions cut 7 bases from V and 2 bases from J, with 12 bases between. CDR3 sequence reads: CASGVQGNTEAFF. Written as DNA, the CDR3 is TGCGCCAGCGGAGTACAGGGAAACACTGAAGCTTTCTTT.